This T cell receptor (beta chain) was captured in a study of T cells after yellow fever vaccination (dated by TCRdb to about 2019). General notes on the study: The SMART-Seq v4 Ultra Low Input RNA kit was used to prepare libraries from fractions with low cell numbers. Two healthy male donors, one aged 18 to 29 and one aged 30 to 39 years, were included in the cohort. Blood samples were taken at several timepoints before and after primary and secondary immunization, and bulk PBMC replicates and cell subsets were isolated. To track T-cell clones before and after primary and booster YFV17D yellow fever vaccination, bulk TCR alpha and beta repertoires were sequenced longitudinally.

Broader findings and caveats from the paper: Most clones expanded after primary vaccination were re-detected after the booster (almost 97% of CD4 and about nine tenths of CD8), suggesting broad memory maintenance. A small fraction of clonotypes showed up in both the CD4 and CD8 compartments, probably as a result of convergent recombination. Because abundant contaminating clonotypes from the bulk population could be contained in FACS-sorted repertoires, computational filtering was required. The secondary T-cell response was weaker than the primary response but faster, peaking on day 5 instead of day 15. Because only a couple of donors were included in the study, the extent to which the findings can be generalized is limited.

Comments on this clonotype: Its antigen is currently not known. Within one base of it there is no much larger clone, and no base qualities were kept.

TCR cDNA was synthesized by 5'RACE template switching, which introduced a universal primer site and unique molecular identifiers. Priming of cDNA synthesis was performed from both the TCR alpha and TCR beta constant segments. Libraries were amplified in two PCR steps, with sample barcodes and sequencing adapters added in the second step. Libraries were sequenced on Illumina HiSeq 2500 (2x100 bp) or NovaSeq (2x150 bp). The paper's processing steps were these. Demultiplexing of reads and collapsing into UMI consensus sequences were performed with MIGEC, and V(D)J alignment was carried out with MiXCR. Using edgeR on replicate PBMC samples, clonotypes were called vaccine-responding if FDR was below 0.01 and the log2 fold change was above 5 up to day 15. Bulk clonotypes were assigned CD4 or CD8 identity according to which sequenced CD4 or CD8 repertoire held them at higher abundance. The raw public data were reprocessed by TCRdb itself: fastp quality trimming at Q25, MiXCR clonotype calling, in-frame beta chains only. Identical CDR3 proteins give one entry, which carries the most common genes and DNA. It is TCRdb's table, rather than the study itself, that gives the V and J calls and clone size. For this sample there are about 120,000 distinct CDR3 sequences; 7.2% appear just once. The ten biggest clones cover 2.7% of the sample.

The treatment or condition tag for this specimen amounts to: live attenuated yellow fever vaccine strain. A standard Ficoll-Paque protocol was used to isolate PBMCs from peripheral blood. Dynabeads CD4 and CD8 positive selection kits were used to isolate CD4 and CD8 T-cell fractions. RNA was extracted with TriZol from bulk PBMCs, CD4 and CD8 fractions, and dextramer-positive and dextramer-negative fractions. There are 17 amino acids in the CDR3, from cysteine to phenylalanine inclusive. Only the CDR3 DNA is retained, 51 bases long and in frame from the first base. The CDR1 and CDR2 encoded by the germline V gene are KGHSH and LQKENI. The germline V end is reduced by 5 bases and the J end by 1 base; junction bases left unmatched: 13.

The clonotype was recovered from a man aged 18-30 years who received the YFV17D yellow fever vaccine. The rearranged chain carries TRBV18 and TRBJ1-1, with TRBD1 identical over 7 junction bases. Sequencing used CD4+ T cells sorted from PBMCs, obtained roughly 46 days after the first yellow fever vaccination. The CDR3 region has the sequence CASSNRPTGDKNTEAFF. The base sequence is TGTGCCAGCTCAAACAGACCTACAGGGGACAAGAACACTGAAGCTTTCTTT.